These T cell receptor beta chains were read from a single sample in a study of T cells after yellow fever vaccination. TCRdb recomputed calls from the 5' RACE reads with MiXCR, one row per CDR3 protein. Among some 200,000 distinct CDR3 sequences listed, about 3% were seen once. Sequencing was performed on CD4+ T cells sorted from PBMCs, taken 10 days after the yellow fever booster vaccination. Every receptor here comes from a man between 18 and 35 years old who received the YFV17D yellow fever vaccine. Both conserved end residues are part of each CDR3. The D gene is left open where the match is weak. For some rows the clone size is stated as once, few or many, or as a class when expanded; others skip it.

v_call	d_call	clone_size	j_call	cdr3_nt	cdr3_aa
TRBV7-9	TRBD1	many	TRBJ1-6	TGTGCCAGCAGCTTAGCACGGGACAGGTATTCACCCCTCCACTTT	CASSLARDRYSPLHF
TRBV5-5	TRBD1	many	TRBJ1-2	TGTGCCAGCAGCTTAACAGGGGGCGAGTCTGGCTACACCTTC	CASSLTGGESGYTF
TRBV12-3/TRBV12-4	.	.	TRBJ1-5	TGTGCCAGCACCCAGGGCAGGGCGGGTCAGCCCCAGCATTTT	CASTQGRAGQPQHF
TRBV20-1	.	few	TRBJ2-7	TGCAGTGCTAGGAGGGGTAGCGGCCGCTCCTACGAGCAGTACTTC	CSARRGSGRSYEQYF
TRBV7-2	.	.	TRBJ2-1	TGTGCCAGCAGCGCCACTCGGGACAATGAGCAGTTCTTC	CASSATRDNEQFF
TRBV7-2	TRBD2	many	TRBJ2-7	TGTGCCAGCAGCTTCGGCAGGGAGGGCTACGAGCAGTACTTC	CASSFGREGYEQYF
TRBV7-2	TRBD2	many	TRBJ2-3	TGTGCCAGCAGCTTAGTAGGGGGACTAGCCGGTACAGATACGCAGTATTTT	CASSLVGGLAGTDTQYF
TRBV5-1	.	many	TRBJ2-7	TGCGCCAGCAGCTTGGGGGACACCCACTCCTACGAGCAGTACTTC	CASSLGDTHSYEQYF
TRBV15	.	many	TRBJ2-5	TGTGCCACCAGCAGAGTGGCGGGTACCAAAGAGACCCAGTACTTC	CATSRVAGTKETQYF
TRBV7-6	TRBD1	.	TRBJ1-2	TGTGCCAGCAGCTTAATGGGGCCGGGACAGGGATATGGCTACACCTTC	CASSLMGPGQGYGYTF
TRBV11-2	.	many	TRBJ1-2	TGTGCCAGCAGCTCGTACGACTATGGCTACACCTTC	CASSSYDYGYTF
TRBV6-1	.	many	TRBJ2-1	TGTGCCAGCACTGGGCGGGGATTCATACAAGCTGAGCAGTTCTTC	CASTGRGFIQAEQFF
TRBV29-1	TRBD1	.	TRBJ1-1	TGCAGCGTAGCAGACAGGGAACTCACTGAAGCTTTCTTT	CSVADRELTEAFF
TRBV3-1	.	many	TRBJ1-1	TGTGCCAGCAGCTCCATGAACACTGAAGCTTTCTTT	CASSSMNTEAFF
TRBV5-4	.	.	TRBJ2-3	TGTGCCAGCAGCCCCCAGTACGGGGGAGATACGCAGTATTTT	CASSPQYGGDTQYF
TRBV5-1	TRBD1	many	TRBJ2-2	TGCGCCAGCAGCTTGGGGGACAGGGCGGCCGGGGAGCTGTTTTTT	CASSLGDRAAGELFF
TRBV6-6	.	few	TRBJ2-2	TGTGCCAGCACGGCTTCCCCCACCGGGGAGCTGTTTTTT	CASTASPTGELFF
TRBV9	.	many	TRBJ1-2	TGTGCCAGCAGCGTAGGGCCGACTTGGCAGGGCGACTATGGCTACACCTTC	CASSVGPTWQGDYGYTF
TRBV7-2	.	.	TRBJ2-7	TGTGCCAGCAGCTTAATAGGGGACTACGAGCAGTACTTC	CASSLIGDYEQYF
TRBV4-3	TRBD1	many	TRBJ1-6	TGCGCCGCCAGCCGGGACAGGGCTTCACCCCTCCACTTT	CAASRDRASPLHF
TRBV6-6	.	many	TRBJ2-3	TGTGCCAGCAATCTCCCGGGCACAGATACGCAGTATTTT	CASNLPGTDTQYF
TRBV10-3	.	many	TRBJ2-7	TGTGCCAGCCGGGACTCCTACGAGCAGTACTTC	CASRDSYEQYF
TRBV5-4	.	.	TRBJ1-1	TGTGCCAGCAGCTTTCCGCCGGGGGTTGACACTGAAGCTTTCTTT	CASSFPPGVDTEAFF
TRBV7-6	.	many	TRBJ1-1	TGTGCCACCTCTCAGGAGGCCAACACTGAAGCTTTCTTT	CATSQEANTEAFF
TRBV27	.	many	TRBJ2-7	TGTGCCTGCCAGCAACAACAAGGGGACGAGCAGTACTTC	CACQQQQGDEQYF
TRBV2	TRBD1	few	TRBJ1-4	TGTGCCAGCAATGGGCAGGGGGCTGAAAAACTGTTTTTT	CASNGQGAEKLFF
TRBV10-3	.	many	TRBJ2-4	TGTGCCATCAGTGAGGTGGTAAACATTCAGTACTTC	CAISEVVNIQYF
TRBV29-1	.	.	TRBJ1-1	TGCAGCGCTTACCGGGGGTATGAAGCTTTCTTT	CSAYRGYEAFF
TRBV6-5	.	many	TRBJ2-3	TGTGCCAGCAGTTACTCGATTGGGGCAGTAGACACAGATACGCAGTATTTT	CASSYSIGAVDTDTQYF
TRBV19	.	many	TRBJ2-3	TGTGCCAGTAGCCCGACTACTTTCGGCACAGATACGCAGTATTTT	CASSPTTFGTDTQYF
TRBV20-1	TRBD2	many	TRBJ2-1	TGCAGTGCTACGGCGGGGGGGTCGTCCTACAATGAGCAGTTCTTC	CSATAGGSSYNEQFF
TRBV7-2	.	few	TRBJ2-1	TGTGCCAGCAGCTTAACCCCTCGGACCGAGCAGTTCTTC	CASSLTPRTEQFF
TRBV25-1	.	few	TRBJ1-3	TGTGCCAGCAGTGAAGCCAGCGGCCCCTGGGACACCATATATTTT	CASSEASGPWDTIYF
TRBV10-3	.	.	TRBJ2-7	TGTGCCATCAGCCCTGGACAGCGAAAAACCTACGAGCAGTACTTC	CAISPGQRKTYEQYF
TRBV20-1	TRBD2	many	TRBJ2-5	TGCAGTGCTAGAGGGTCCGGGGGACTAGCGGGAGTTGAGTGGAAGACCCAGTACTTC	CSARGSGGLAGVEWKTQYF
TRBV5-5	.	many	TRBJ1-4	TGTGCCTCGAGGGGTGGGGCAACTAATGAAAAACTGTTTTTT	CASRGGATNEKLFF
TRBV15	.	.	TRBJ2-5	TGTGCCACCAGCAGAGGCCGGGCCCTTCAGGAGACCCAGTACTTC	CATSRGRALQETQYF